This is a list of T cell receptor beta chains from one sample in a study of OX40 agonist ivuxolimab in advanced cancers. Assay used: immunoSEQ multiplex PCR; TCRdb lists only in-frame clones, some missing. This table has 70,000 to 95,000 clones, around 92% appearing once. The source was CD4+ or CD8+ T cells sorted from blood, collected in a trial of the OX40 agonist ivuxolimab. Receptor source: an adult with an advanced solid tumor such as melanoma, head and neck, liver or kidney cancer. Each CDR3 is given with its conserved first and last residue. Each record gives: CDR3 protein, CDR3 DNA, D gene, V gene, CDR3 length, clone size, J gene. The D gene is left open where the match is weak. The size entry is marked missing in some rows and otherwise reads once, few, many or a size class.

CAWSDIAGGLSGELFF,TGTGCCTGGAGTGACATAGCGGGGGGGCTATCCGGGGAGCTGTTTTTT,TRBD2,TRBV30,16,.,TRBJ2-2
CAWSHGWNEKLFF,TGTGCCTGGAGTCATGGTTGGAATGAAAAACTGTTTTTT,.,TRBV30,13,.,TRBJ1-4
CASLPPQGPNTGELFF,TGTGCCAGCCTCCCCCCCCAGGGGCCGAACACCGGGGAGCTGTTTTTT,.,TRBV6-7,16,.,TRBJ2-2
CAWSGQFF,TGTGCCTGGAGTGGACAGTTCTTC,.,TRBV30,8,.,TRBJ2-1
CASSVSSEQFF,TGTGCCAGCAGCGTCTCCAGTGAGCAGTTCTTC,.,TRBV9,11,once,TRBJ2-1
CAWSVAGPGGANVLTF,TGTGCCTGGAGTGTAGCCGGGCCAGGTGGGGCCAACGTCCTGACTTTC,.,TRBV30,16,once,TRBJ2-6
CAWSWGQGNYEQYF,TGTGCCTGGAGTTGGGGGCAGGGAAACTACGAGCAGTACTTC,.,TRBV30,14,.,TRBJ2-7
CASSQGDHEQYF,TGTGCCAGTAGTCAAGGGGACCACGAGCAGTACTTC,.,TRBV19,12,.,TRBJ2-7
CASSQVGGGSGANVLTF,TGCGCCAGCAGCCAAGTCGGCGGGGGCTCTGGGGCCAACGTCCTGACTTTC,TRBD2,TRBV4-1,17,.,TRBJ2-6
CRAEYTGELFF,TGTAGGGCGGAGTACACCGGGGAGCTGTTTTTT,.,TRBV28,11,.,TRBJ2-2
CASRPQGLMNTEAFF,TGCGCCAGCAGGCCCCAAGGCCTCATGAACACTGAAGCTTTCTTT,.,TRBV23-1,15,.,TRBJ1-1
CATETGDTQYF,TGTGCCACCGAGACTGGAGATACGCAGTATTTT,.,TRBV7-9,11,.,TRBJ2-3
CASSVGLLAGDNEQFF,TGTGCCAGCAGCGTAGGATTGCTAGCGGGAGACAATGAGCAGTTCTTC,TRBD2,TRBV9,16,.,TRBJ2-1
CASSQRTGFEQYF,TGCGCCAGCAGCCAACGGACAGGGTTCGAGCAGTACTTC,TRBD1,TRBV4-1,13,.,TRBJ2-7
CASSLSGASTDTQYF,TGCGCCAGCAGCCTTAGTGGGGCTAGCACAGATACGCAGTATTTT,.,TRBV5-1,15,.,TRBJ2-3
CASSRYREGGNTEAFF,TGTGCCAGCAGCAGATACAGGGAAGGGGGTAACACTGAAGCTTTCTTT,.,TRBV7-9,16,.,TRBJ1-1
CASSLVAAGTDTQYF,TGTGCCAGCAGCTTAGTGGCAGCTGGGACAGATACGCAGTATTTT,.,TRBV7-9,15,.,TRBJ2-3
CASSFLPRESVGTDTQYF,TGCGCCAGCAGCTTTCTTCCGCGGGAGTCAGTCGGCACAGATACGCAGTATTTT,TRBD2,TRBV5-1,18,.,TRBJ2-3
CASSLGSYNEQFF,TGTGCCAGCAGCTTAGGAAGTTACAATGAGCAGTTCTTC,.,TRBV7-8,13,.,TRBJ2-1
CASSPFSGGHQETQYF,TGTGCCAGCAGCCCCTTTAGCGGGGGCCACCAAGAGACCCAGTACTTC,TRBD2,TRBV5-8,16,once,TRBJ2-5
CASSVGENNEQFF,TGTGCCAGCAGCGTAGGGGAGAACAATGAGCAGTTCTTC,.,TRBV9,13,once,TRBJ2-1
CASSLRRGAGETQYF,TGTGCCAGCAGTTTAAGGCGGGGGGCGGGGGAGACCCAGTACTTC,TRBD2,TRBV27,15,.,TRBJ2-5
CASSGGQVLLSLEQYF,TGTGCCAGCAGCGGGGGGCAGGTCCTCCTCTCTCTCGAGCAGTACTTC,.,TRBV5-8,16,.,TRBJ2-7
CATRLDRNTGELFF,TGCGCCACCCGCCTCGACAGAAACACCGGGGAGCTGTTTTTT,.,TRBV10-1,14,.,TRBJ2-2
CASRRTGLSTDTQYF,TGTGCCAGCCGCCGGACAGGACTTAGCACAGATACGCAGTATTTT,TRBD1,TRBV19,15,.,TRBJ2-3
CASSTRQDPYEQYF,TGCGCCAGCAGCACTAGACAGGACCCCTACGAGCAGTACTTC,.,TRBV5-1,14,.,TRBJ2-7
CASSQMEGQPQHF,TGTGCCAGCAGCCAAATGGAAGGCCAGCCCCAGCATTTT,.,TRBV7-6,13,.,TRBJ1-5
CASSVVGGRPLYEQYF,TGTGCCAGCAGCGTAGTAGGCGGGCGGCCCCTTTACGAGCAGTACTTC,.,TRBV9,16,.,TRBJ2-7
CASSKDRGAQPQHF,TGTGCCAGCAGTAAGGACAGGGGTGCTCAGCCCCAGCATTTT,TRBD1,TRBV6-6,14,.,TRBJ1-5
CASSEPRTGGSYEQYF,TGTGCCAGCAGTGAACCCAGGACAGGGGGATCCTACGAGCAGTACTTC,TRBD1,TRBV6-1,16,.,TRBJ2-7
CASSLAPSPANEQFF,TGTGCTAGCAGCTTAGCTCCCTCCCCTGCCAATGAGCAGTTCTTC,.,TRBV7-7,15,.,TRBJ2-1
CASSLNSPPQETQYF,TGTGCCAGTAGTCTCAATTCCCCGCCCCAAGAGACCCAGTACTTC,.,TRBV19,15,.,TRBJ2-5
CAWREKGARPTEAFF,TGTGCCTGGAGGGAGAAGGGGGCGCGGCCCACTGAAGCTTTCTTT,TRBD1,TRBV30,15,.,TRBJ1-1
CASSQGQGQETQYF,TGTGCCAGCTCACAGGGACAGGGGCAAGAGACCCAGTACTTC,TRBD1,TRBV18,14,.,TRBJ2-5
CASRIDGRYNEQFF,TGTGCCAGCAGGATCGACGGGAGATACAATGAGCAGTTCTTC,.,TRBV25-1,14,.,TRBJ2-1
CASSQDLGTNSPLHF,TGTGCCAGCAGCCAAGACCTTGGAACGAATTCACCCCTCCACTTT,.,TRBV4-2,15,.,TRBJ1-6
CASSWGGQVRDEAFF,TGTGCCAGCAGCTGGGGGGGACAGGTACGAGATGAAGCTTTCTTT,TRBD1,TRBV5-4,15,once,TRBJ1-1
CASSPRWDSGSQYF,TGTGCCAGCAGCCCGAGGTGGGACAGCGGGTCGCAGTATTTT,.,TRBV11-3,14,.,TRBJ2-3
CAISEGQPYEQYF,TGTGCCATCAGTGAAGGACAGCCCTACGAGCAGTACTTC,.,TRBV10-3,13,.,TRBJ2-7
CASSLGTAANTGELFF,TGCGCCAGCAGCTTGGGCACTGCCGCCAACACCGGGGAGCTGTTTTTT,.,TRBV5-1,16,.,TRBJ2-2
CASNPGTGQYF,TGTGCCAGCAATCCCGGCACCGGGCAGTACTTC,.,TRBV6-6,11,.,TRBJ2-7
CASSPTGLNTEAFF,TGTGCCAGCTCACCGACAGGGTTAAACACTGAAGCTTTCTTT,TRBD1,TRBV18,14,.,TRBJ1-1
CASSATTGPRGYTF,TGTGCCAGCAGTGCAACCACAGGCCCTCGGGGCTACACCTTC,.,TRBV6-1,14,.,TRBJ1-2
CASSQTGATGELFF,TGCGCCAGCAGCCAGACAGGGGCCACCGGGGAGCTGTTTTTT,TRBD1,TRBV5-1,14,once,TRBJ2-2
CASSPYRGDEKLFF,TGCGCCAGCAGCCCCTACAGGGGTGATGAAAAACTGTTTTTT,TRBD1,TRBV5-1,14,.,TRBJ1-4
CASSYLLTAEQYF,TGTGCCAGCAGTTATCTATTAACGGCCGAGCAGTACTTC,.,TRBV6-5,13,.,TRBJ2-7
CASRLKMNTEAFF,TGTGCCAGCAGACTTAAAATGAACACTGAAGCTTTCTTT,.,TRBV6-5,13,.,TRBJ1-1
CASSLGASAADTQYF,TGCGCCAGCAGCTTGGGGGCCTCAGCCGCAGATACGCAGTATTTT,.,TRBV5-1,15,.,TRBJ2-3